What follows are 15 T cell receptor beta chains derived from one specimen sequenced in a study of glioma-infiltrating T cells. The iRepertoire nested amplicon-rescue multiplex PCR amplified TCR alpha and beta CDR3s from RNA. TCRdb independently ran MiXCR on the multiplex PCR reads; one entry per CDR3 protein. The repertoire includes tens of thousands of distinct CDR3 sequences, around a quarter of them detected once, and approximately 6.7% sits in the top ten. The sequenced material came from glioma tissue, nonneoplastic brain tissue, or PBMCs (not recorded which). The source is a human donor with low-grade glioma or glioblastoma, undergoing nonglioma brain surgery, or in good health (not recorded which).

This clonotype showed up many times. The chain is built from TRBV6-2 or TRBV6-3 and TRBJ2-7; tentative D call: TRBD1 (6 bases). Germline-derived CDR1 and CDR2 are MNHEY and SVGEGT. The CDR3 sequence is 15 residues long. Trimming left V 6 bases short and J 0 bases short, with 15 bases between. The CDR3 sequence is CASSQRTGSSYEQYF. CDR3 coding DNA: TGTGCCAGCAGCCAACGCACAGGGTCCTCCTACGAGCAGTACTTC.

This CDR3 reads CASSLTGDRSSYNEQFF. CDR3 nucleotide sequence: TGTGCCAGCAGTTTAACAGGGGACAGGAGCTCCTACAATGAGCAGTTCTTC. V usage is TRBV6-5 and J usage is TRBJ2-1; 8 bases line up with TRBD1. V was clipped by 4 bases and J by 0 bases; unmatched bases: 8. CDR3 length equals 17 residues. Germline V gene lookup returns CDR1 MNHEY and CDR2 SVGAGI.

In its sample, this clonotype was seen many times. The chain carries TRBV19 and TRBJ2-3; D gene ambiguous. The CDR3 contains 15 residues. The germline CDR1 and CDR2 sequences are LNHDA and SQIVND (reference sequence). V lost 6 bases to trimming and J lost 1 base, with 14 bases between them. CDR3 residues: CASRDGPSGTDTQYF. The CDR3 DNA sequence: TGTGCCAGTAGGGATGGGCCTAGTGGCACAGATACGCAGTATTTT.

Turning to this clonotype: A much bigger clone sits one base away, suggesting this may be a read error. The V and J genes are TRBV3-1 and TRBJ1-1; D ambiguous. Looked up from germline, CDR1 is LGHDT and CDR2 is YNNKEL (reference sequence). The CDR3 contains 17 residues. The ends were cut back, 3 bases at V and 0 bases at J, with 17 bases in the middle. CDR3 residues: CASSHLGSTYMNTEAFF. CDR3 bases: TGTGCCAGCAGCCATCTCGGCAGTACCTACATGAACACTGAAGCTTTCTTT. The full variable domain, in which reference TRBV3-1 and TRBJ1-1 provide the parts outside the CDR3, is DTAVSQTPKYLVTQMGNDKSIKCEQNLGHDTMYWYKQDSKKFLKIMFSYNNKELIINETVPNRFSPKSPDKAHLNLHINSLELGDSAVYFCASSHLGSTYMNTEAFFGQGTRLTVV.

To note about this clonotype: This sequence may be a read error, since a much larger clone differs from it by one base. The chain couples TRBV6-1 to TRBJ2-7; 7 bases fit TRBD2. CDR3 size: 13 residues. The V and J ends lost 6 bases and 4 bases, in that order; junction bases with no gene match: 6. Germline V gene data show CDR1 as MNHNS and CDR2 as SASEGT. CDR3 bases: TGTGCCAGCAGCCGGGGGGTCGTTTACGAGCAGTACTTC. It specifies CASSRGVVYEQYF.

This clonotype has just a few counts. The chain uses TRBV18 and TRBJ2-7; D unresolved. The CDR3 is made up of 14 amino acids. Trimming pared 0 bases from V and 1 base from J, leaving 7 bases between. The germline gives CDR1 KGHSH, CDR2 LQKENI. The CDR3 nucleotides read TGTGCCAGCTCACCACCGGACCGATCCTACGAGCAGTACTTC. Translated: CASSPPDRSYEQYF.

The sample holds a few counts of this clonotype. The V and J genes are TRBV7-7 and TRBJ2-5; the D gene is possibly TRBD2 (6 bases). Looked up from germline, CDR1 is SSHAT and CDR2 is FNYEAQ (reference sequence). Trimming removed 5 bases at V and 0 bases at J, with 13 bases between. CDR3 length: 15 amino acids. The CDR3 here is CASSPRRGNQETQYF. DNA of the CDR3: TGTGCCAGCAGCCCCCGTCGCGGGAACCAAGAGACCCAGTACTTC. The variable domain in full, with the rest retrieved from reference TRBV7-7 and TRBJ2-5, is GAGVSQSPRYKVTKRGQDVTLRCDPISSHATLYWYQQALGQGPEFLTYFNYEAQPDKSGLPSDRFSAERPEGSISTLTIQRTEQRDSAMYRCASSPRRGNQETQYFGPGTRLLVL.

CDR3 DNA: TGCAGCGACCGGGGGGACCGTGCTTTCTTT. Protein sequence: CSDRGDRAFF. The gene calls are TRBV29-1 and TRBJ1-1; tentative D call: TRBD1 (5 bases). Trimming cost V 7 bases and J 11 bases, with 14 bases left between them. Germline V gene sequence: CDR1 SQVTM, CDR2 ANQGSEA. The CDR3 spans 10 residues.

This clonotype was seen repeatedly, ten times or more. The genes are TRBV6-1 and TRBJ2-7; 9 positions agree with TRBD1. The CDR3 is 12 amino acids. V lost 10 bases to trimming and J lost 3 bases; unmatched junction nucleotides: 4. Germline values: CDR1 MNHNS, CDR2 SASEGT. The CDR3 loop is CATGQGYYEQYF. The CDR3 DNA is TGTGCCACCGGACAGGGGTACTACGAGCAGTACTTC.

This clonotype was found many times. The chain uses TRBV18 and TRBJ1-3; D not resolved. The CDR3 has 15 residues. CDR1 KGHSH and CDR2 LQKENI come from the germline V gene. Trimming removed 2 bases at V and 0 bases at J, with 8 bases between. CDR3 region: CASSPRTVSGNTIYF. The CDR3 DNA sequence: TGTGCCAGCTCACCAAGGACGGTCTCTGGAAACACCATATATTTT. Together with reference TRBV18 and TRBJ1-3, the CDR3 gives the full variable domain: NAGVMQNPRHLVRRRGQEARLRCSPMKGHSHVYWYRQLPEEGLKFMVYLQKENIIDESGMPKERFSAEFPKEGPSILRIQQVVRGDSAAYFCASSPRTVSGNTIYFGEGSWLTVV.

At least ten counts were recorded for this clonotype. The V call is TRBV27, the J call TRBJ1-2, with D uncertain. The CDR3 is made up of 13 amino acids. From germline, CDR1 is MNHEY and CDR2 SMNVEV (reference sequence). V lost 3 bases to trimming and J lost 4 bases, with 9 bases between them. CDR3: CASSFNSVYGYTF. CDR3 bases: TGTGCCAGCAGTTTCAACAGTGTCTATGGCTACACCTTC.

As concerns this clonotype: Because the CDR3 is missing its conserved closing phenylalanine or tryptophan, this is likely a read error. This chain links TRBV12-3 or TRBV12-4 with TRBJ1-2; D may be TRBD1 (5 bases). V lost 1 base, J lost 4 bases, and 10 bases lay in between. The CDR3 spans 14 residues. As DNA, the CDR3 is TGTGCCAGCAGTTTAGGGAGGGGCGGCTATGGCTACACCCTC. Translating gives CASSLGRGGYGYTL.

Of note for this clonotype: A read error may explain this, as a much larger clone is one base away. The chain carries TRBV20-1 and TRBJ2-5, with 13 bases that match TRBD2. The CDR3 spans 15 residues. Germline V CDR1 and CDR2: DFQATT, SNEGSKA (reference sequence). CDR3 DNA sequence: TGCAGTGCTTCAACTAGCGGGGGGGGACAAGAGACCAAGTACTTC. It encodes CSASTSGGGQETKYF.

This clonotype was seen a single time. This rearrangement joins TRBV5-1 to TRBJ1-3; tentative D call: TRBD1 (5 bases). The CDR3 has 15 residues. V lost 2 bases, J lost 0 bases, and 9 bases lay in between. The germline CDR1 and CDR2 sequences are SGHRS and YFSETQ. The CDR3 sequence: CASSFQGPSGNTIYF. Here the CDR3 DNA reads TGCGCCAGCAGCTTCCAGGGACCCTCTGGAAACACCATATATTTT.

This clonotype was seen a handful of times. This chain connects TRBV11-2 to TRBJ2-7, with D perhaps assigned TRBD1 or TRBD2 (5 bases each). The CDR3 is 14 residues long. V lost 5 bases, J lost 5 bases, and 16 bases lay in between. Germline V gene data show CDR1 as SGHAT and CDR2 as FQNNGV. The CDR3 region has the DNA TGTGCCAGCAGCCCTGAGAGGGGATTCAACGAGCAGTACTTC. This translates into CASSPERGFNEQYF.